The 24 T cell receptor beta chains below come from one sample, sequenced in a study of T cells after yellow fever vaccination. One entry per CDR3 protein, called by TCRdb with MiXCR from the 5' RACE reads. The sample carries over 35,000 distinct CDR3 sequences, more than 6% recorded once. The sequences come from PBMCs, either bulk or a sorted T-cell subset (CD4+, CD8+, memory, or dextramer-sorted; not recorded which), collected 45 days after the yellow fever booster vaccination. These receptors came from a man aged 30 to 45 who received the YFV17D yellow fever vaccine.

This clonotype came up many times. The chain combines TRBV20-1 with TRBJ1-2; 7 bases agree with TRBD1. This CDR3 has 15 residues. Germline CDR1 reads DFQATT; CDR2 reads SNEGSKA (reference sequence). V shed 2 bases, J shed 5 bases, and the junction held 11 bases outside the gene matches. The CDR3 spells CSARYRAGGIYGYTF. The CDR3 region has the DNA TGCAGTGCTAGATACCGGGCAGGGGGTATATATGGCTACACCTTC.

This clonotype was seen many times. The CDR3 region has the DNA TGCAGTGCTTCACCGGGACAGGGGGCGGCCTATGGCTACACCTTC. Amino acid sequence: CSASPGQGAAYGYTF. This sequence joins TRBV20-1 and TRBJ1-2; 12 bases line up with TRBD1. The CDR3 contains 15 residues. The V and J ends lost 5 bases and 4 bases, in that order; junction bases with no gene match: 8. The germline gives CDR1 DFQATT, CDR2 SNEGSKA (reference sequence).

This clonotype showed up many times. V usage is TRBV11-1 and J usage is TRBJ2-2; 7 positions match TRBD1. The germline V gene has CDR1 SGHAT and CDR2 FQDESV (reference sequence). J lost 6 bases, V lost 5 bases, and 9 bases had no gene match. The CDR3 sequence is 15 residues long. This chain's CDR3 is CASSLQGFTAGELFF. CDR3 coding DNA: TGTGCCAGCAGCCTACAGGGGTTTACCGCCGGGGAGCTGTTTTTT.

This clonotype turned up a few times. This chain connects TRBV28 to TRBJ2-7; the D gene could be TRBD1 or TRBD2 (5 bases each). V was shortened by 4 bases and J by 3 bases, with 19 bases between the two germline ends. This CDR3 spans 16 amino acids. Germline lookup yields CDR1 MDHEN and CDR2 SYDVKM. CDR3 sequence: CASSSRTGTTYYEQYF. The CDR3 DNA sequence: TGTGCCAGCAGTTCTAGGACCGGGACGACCTACTACGAGCAGTACTTC.

This clonotype was seen a few times. This sequence joins TRBV19 and TRBJ2-5; TRBD2 aligns across 11 bases. Trimming at V came to 4 bases and at J to 2 bases, leaving 6 bases not matched to a gene. CDR3 length: 16 residues. Germline assignment: CDR1 LNHDA and CDR2 SQIVND (reference sequence). CDR3: CASSKRLAGLQETQYF. The CDR3 bases are TGTGCCAGTAGTAAACGACTAGCGGGACTACAAGAGACCCAGTACTTC. Full variable domain (remainder filled in from reference TRBV19 and TRBJ2-5): DGGITQSPKYLFRKEGQNVTLSCEQNLNHDAMYWYRQDPGQGLRLIYYSQIVNDFQKGDIAEGYSVSREKKESFPLTVTSAQKNPTAFYLCASSKRLAGLQETQYFGPGTRLLVL.

This clonotype appeared a few times. The gene calls are TRBV7-8 and TRBJ2-3, with 8 bases aligning to TRBD1. CDR3 length: 14 amino acids. Germline loops: CDR1 SGHVS, CDR2 FQNEAQ. J gave up 2 bases and V 5 bases, and 3 bases lay outside the gene matches. The CDR3 spells CASSTTGATDTQYF. The CDR3 coding sequence is TGTGCCAGCAGCACGACAGGGGCCACAGATACGCAGTATTTT.

This clonotype occurred many times. This chain links TRBV3-1 with TRBJ2-7; TRBD2 aligns across 9 bases. There are 16 residues in the CDR3. With 0 bases clipped from V and 2 bases from J, the junction kept 5 bases outside the gene matches. Germline V gives CDR1 LGHDT, CDR2 YNNKEL (reference sequence). DNA of the CDR3: TGTGCCAGCAGCCAAGAACAAGCGGGAGGACCCTACGAGCAGTACTTC. This translates into CASSQEQAGGPYEQYF.

This chain connects TRBV12-3 or TRBV12-4 to TRBJ2-7, with D tentatively TRBD1 (6 bases). The CDR3 covers 13 residues. V was pared by 5 bases and J by 2 bases, with 10 bases between. For the CDR3, the DNA is TGTGCCAGCAGTCAACAGGGTCCCTACGAGCAGTACTTC. Encoded protein: CASSQQGPYEQYF.

This clonotype was seen repeatedly, ten times or more. The V gene is TRBV10-3, the J gene TRBJ1-2, with D possibly TRBD1 on 5 matching bases. Germline V CDR1 and CDR2: ENHRY, SYGVKD. The ends were cut back, 8 bases at V and 3 bases at J, with 7 bases in the middle. CDR3 length: 11 amino acids. CDR3 nucleotide sequence: TGTGCCATCCCGACAGACTATGGCTACACCTTC. Translation gives CAIPTDYGYTF.

This clonotype was recorded many times. V gene TRBV7-2 combines with J gene TRBJ2-1; D uncertain. V gave up 3 bases and J gave up 6 bases, with 15 bases separating them. Germline-derived CDR1 and CDR2 are SGHTA and FQGNSA. The CDR3 spans 15 residues. CDR3 in amino acids: CASSLAGDGFNEQFF. Here the CDR3 DNA reads TGTGCCAGCAGCTTGGCCGGAGACGGGTTCAATGAGCAGTTCTTC.

The sample holds many counts of this clonotype. J is TRBJ2-7 and V is TRBV5-1; TRBD1 aligns across 7 bases. J gave up 3 bases and V 4 bases, and 7 bases lay outside the gene matches. This CDR3 region has 14 residues. The V gene's germline CDR1 is SGHRS and CDR2 YFSETQ. The CDR3 bases are TGCGCCAGCAGCCCCGGGACAGCCAACTACGAGCAGTACTTC. Protein: CASSPGTANYEQYF.

The sample holds a few counts of this clonotype. The rearrangement uses TRBV5-1 and TRBJ2-7; 7 bases match TRBD2. The CDR3 sequence is 17 residues long. After removal of 4 bases from V and 12 bases from J, the junction contained 25 bases not matched to a gene. Germline CDR1 and CDR2: SGHRS and YFSETQ. The CDR3 nucleotides read TGCGCCAGCAGCCCCGACCCCGGGCCGACGGGGAGGGGTCAGCTGTACTTC. This translates into CASSPDPGPTGRGQLYF. Supplemented by reference TRBV5-1 and TRBJ2-7, the full variable domain reads KAGVTQTPRYLIKTRGQQVTLSCSPISGHRSVSWYQQTPGQGLQFLFEYFSETQRNKGNFPGRFSGRQFSNSRSEMNVSTLELGDSALYLCASSPDPGPTGRGQLYFGPGTRLTVT.

This clonotype appeared a few times. This rearrangement joins TRBV5-8 to TRBJ1-4; 7 bases are shared with TRBD1. From germline, CDR1 is SGHTS and CDR2 YDEGEE. The V and J ends lost 1 base and 5 bases, in that order; junction bases with no gene match: 5. This CDR3 contains 15 residues. CDR3 amino acids: CASSLMWDRNEKLFF. As DNA, the CDR3 is TGTGCCAGCAGCTTGATGTGGGACAGAAATGAAAAACTGTTTTTT.

The chain carries TRBV28 and TRBJ1-5, with D possibly matching TRBD1 (5 bases). The CDR3 length is 13 residues. The germline V gene has CDR1 MDHEN and CDR2 SYDVKM. V shed 6 bases and J shed 2 bases, with 8 bases lying between them. CDR3 coding DNA: TGTGCCAGCAGGGAGGGGCGCAATCAGCCCCAGCATTTT. This encodes CASREGRNQPQHF.

The chain employs TRBV7-8 and TRBJ2-1; TRBD2 aligns across 9 bases. Germline loops: CDR1 SGHVS, CDR2 FQNEAQ. The ends lost 8 bases at V and 8 bases at J; junction bases unmatched: 7. The CDR3 is made up of 13 amino acids. DNA for the CDR3: TGTGCCAGCGGCGGGAGGGCCTTGGATGAGCAGTTCTTC. It is translated as CASGGRALDEQFF.

This clonotype was seen at least ten times. The V and J genes are TRBV2 and TRBJ1-1; D might be TRBD1 (5 bases). CDR1 SNHLY and CDR2 FYNNEI come from the germline V gene. The V end lost 1 base, the J end lost 2 bases, and 11 bases lay between the germline ends. The CDR3 is 15 residues long. In DNA form, the CDR3 reads TGTGCCAGCAGTGAAGTAAGGGGTCCTAACACTGAAGCTTTCTTT. This translates into CASSEVRGPNTEAFF.

This clonotype was seen ten or more times. CDR3 DNA sequence: TGCAGCGTCCATACTAGTATGTTAGCAGATACGCAGTATTTT. Encoded protein: CSVHTSMLADTQYF. The chain couples TRBV29-1 to TRBJ2-3; a weak D match, TRBD2 (5 bases). Trimming left V 6 bases short and J 4 bases short, with 17 bases between. CDR1 and CDR2 from the germline V gene are SQVTM and ANQGSEA. The CDR3 is 14 amino acids.

The gene calls are TRBV28 and TRBJ1-5, with 9 positions matching TRBD1. Per the germline V gene, CDR1 is MDHEN and CDR2 is SYDVKM. The CDR3 contains 15 residues. The J segment lost 2 bases and the V segment lost 5 bases, leaving 4 bases of the junction unmatched. The CDR3 sequence is CASSGTGGGNQPQHF. The CDR3 DNA sequence: TGTGCCAGCAGTGGAACAGGGGGCGGCAATCAGCCCCAGCATTTT.

The chain is built from TRBV11-1 and TRBJ1-2, with D perhaps TRBD1 (5 bases). Germline V gene sequence: CDR1 SGHAT, CDR2 FQDESV (reference sequence). Trimming took off 5 bases at V and 8 bases at J, with 30 bases between the two ends. The CDR3 covers 18 residues. The CDR3 spells CASSPTGGGRWIVRGYTF. CDR3 DNA: TGTGCCAGCAGCCCTACCGGGGGGGGACGATGGATTGTCCGGGGCTACACCTTC.

This clonotype was seen only a few times. V usage is TRBV7-2 and J usage is TRBJ1-1, with TRBD1 identical over 7 bases. Trimming removed 5 bases from V and 10 bases from J; junction bases left unmatched: 10. This CDR3 has 13 residues. The germline CDR1 and CDR2 sequences are SGHTA and FQGNSA. Here the CDR3 DNA reads TGTGCCAGCAGCCAAGGGACAGTTGGGGGAGCTTTCTTT. Translation gives CASSQGTVGGAFF.

This clonotype was counted at least ten times. The genes are TRBV4-3 and TRBJ1-2; TRBD1 matches at 7 bases. Trimming at V came to 0 bases and at J to 2 bases, leaving 6 bases not matched to a gene. This CDR3 is built from 16 residues. CDR1 is LGHNA, CDR2 YSLEER, per germline. The CDR3 DNA reads as TGCGCCAGCAGCCAAGAGAGTAGGGGGCGCAACTATGGCTACACCTTC. As protein: CASSQESRGRNYGYTF.

This clonotype came up many times. The chain is built from TRBV14 and TRBJ2-1, with TRBD1 matching 7 bases. The V gene end was trimmed by 5 bases and the J gene end by 6 bases; junction bases not matched to a gene: 4. Germline assignment: CDR1 SGHDN and CDR2 FVKESK. The CDR3 length is 13 residues. The CDR3 here is CASSERQGNEQFF. As DNA, the CDR3 is TGTGCCAGCAGCGAAAGACAGGGCAATGAGCAGTTCTTC.

As concerns this clonotype: A much bigger clone sits one base away, suggesting this may be a read error. The gene calls are TRBV20-1 and TRBJ2-7; D is undetermined. CDR1 is DFQATT, CDR2 SNEGSKA, per germline (reference sequence). CDR3 length equals 14 residues. The ends were cut back, 5 bases at V and 5 bases at J, with 19 bases in the middle. CDR3 nucleotides: TGCAGTGCTCTCCGTCCGGCCAGTAGCAACGAGCAGTACTTC. This translates into CSALRPASSNEQYF.

CDR3 region: CASSVAEYNEQFF. The CDR3 DNA is TGTGCCAGCAGCGTAGCAGAATACAATGAGCAGTTCTTC. This chain uses TRBV9 with TRBJ2-1; D not certain. Trimming cost V 0 bases and J 4 bases, with 5 bases left between them. CDR3 length: 13 amino acids. Germline V CDR1 and CDR2: SGDLS, YYNGEE.